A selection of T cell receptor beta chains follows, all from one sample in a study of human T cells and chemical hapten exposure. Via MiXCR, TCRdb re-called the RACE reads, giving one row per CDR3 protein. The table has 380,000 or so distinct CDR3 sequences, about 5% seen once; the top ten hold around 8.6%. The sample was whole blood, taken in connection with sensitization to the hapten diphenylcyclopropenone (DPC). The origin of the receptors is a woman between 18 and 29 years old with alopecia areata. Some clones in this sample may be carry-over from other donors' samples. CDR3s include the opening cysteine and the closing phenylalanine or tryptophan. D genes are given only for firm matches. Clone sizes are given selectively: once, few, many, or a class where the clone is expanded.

CDR3aa: CASSSGLGVFHEQFF
CDR3nt: TGTGCCAGCAGCTCCGGACTAGGAGTATTTCATGAGCAGTTCTTC
abundance: many
v_gene: TRBV9
j_gene: TRBJ2-1
d_gene: TRBD2

CDR3aa: CVSSPGRESEQYF
CDR3nt: TGTGTCAGCTCCCCGGGCAGGGAAAGCGAGCAGTACTTC
abundance: few
v_gene: TRBV18
j_gene: TRBJ2-7
d_gene: NA

CDR3aa: CATSRHTNRLGASQPQHF
CDR3nt: TGTGCCACCAGCAGACATACTAACAGACTAGGGGCTAGTCAGCCCCAGCATTTT
abundance: many
v_gene: TRBV15
j_gene: TRBJ1-5
d_gene: NA

CDR3aa: CASSFEPGHPYGYTF
CDR3nt: TGTGCCAGCAGTTTTGAACCGGGACACCCCTATGGCTACACCTTC
abundance: few
v_gene: TRBV6-5
j_gene: TRBJ1-2
d_gene: NA

CDR3aa: CASSPRPEVLNTEAFF
CDR3nt: TGTGCCAGCAGCCCCCGGCCGGAGGTCTTGAACACTGAAGCTTTCTTT
abundance: many
v_gene: TRBV7-2
j_gene: TRBJ1-1
d_gene: NA

CDR3aa: CASSQRTGINEKLFF
CDR3nt: TGCGCCAGCAGCCAACGGACAGGGATTAATGAAAAACTGTTTTTT
abundance: many
v_gene: TRBV4-3
j_gene: TRBJ1-4
d_gene: TRBD1

CDR3aa: CASSFLTDPYEQYF
CDR3nt: TGTGCCAGCAGCTTTTTAACAGATCCCTACGAGCAGTACTTC
abundance: NA
v_gene: TRBV7-2
j_gene: TRBJ2-7
d_gene: NA

CDR3aa: CASSDQGPDTQYF
CDR3nt: TGTGCCAGCAGTGACCAGGGGCCAGATACGCAGTATTTT
abundance: NA
v_gene: TRBV2
j_gene: TRBJ2-3
d_gene: NA

CDR3aa: CASSLAIPLDRMNTEAFF
CDR3nt: TGTGCCAGCAGCTTAGCTATTCCGTTAGACAGGATGAACACTGAAGCTTTCTTT
abundance: few
v_gene: TRBV7-2
j_gene: TRBJ1-1
d_gene: NA

CDR3aa: CASSPYSSNTEAFF
CDR3nt: TGTGCCAGCAGCCCCTACTCTTCGAACACTGAAGCTTTCTTT
abundance: many
v_gene: TRBV9
j_gene: TRBJ1-1
d_gene: NA

CDR3aa: CASSPLTAVFTEAFF
CDR3nt: TGTGCCAGCAGCCCTCTGACAGCGGTATTCACTGAAGCTTTCTTT
abundance: few
v_gene: TRBV7-6
j_gene: TRBJ1-1
d_gene: NA

CDR3aa: CSARVPSGGLTDTQYF
CDR3nt: TGCAGTGCTAGAGTCCCTAGCGGGGGGTTAACAGATACGCAGTATTTT
abundance: few
v_gene: TRBV20-1
j_gene: TRBJ2-3
d_gene: TRBD2

CDR3aa: CASSDSTNTEAFF
CDR3nt: TGTGCCAGCTCCGACAGTACGAACACTGAAGCTTTCTTT
abundance: few
v_gene: TRBV18
j_gene: TRBJ1-1
d_gene: NA

CDR3aa: CASSSPPSRGPYQPQHF
CDR3nt: TGTGCCAGCAGCTCTCCCCCCTCCAGGGGGCCGTATCAGCCCCAGCATTTT
abundance: few
v_gene: TRBV7-2
j_gene: TRBJ1-5
d_gene: TRBD1

CDR3aa: CASRALRDPKNIQYF
CDR3nt: TGTGCCAGCAGGGCCCTCAGGGATCCCAAAAACATTCAGTACTTC
abundance: NA
v_gene: TRBV6-2/TRBV6-3
j_gene: TRBJ2-4
d_gene: NA

CDR3aa: CASSLIPGYEQFF
CDR3nt: TGTGCCAGCAGCTTGATCCCTGGATATGAGCAGTTCTTC
abundance: many
v_gene: TRBV5-6
j_gene: TRBJ2-1
d_gene: NA

CDR3aa: CASSLRTGDDGYTF
CDR3nt: TGTGCCAGCAGCTTACGGACAGGGGACGATGGCTACACCTTC
abundance: many
v_gene: TRBV7-6
j_gene: TRBJ1-2
d_gene: TRBD1

CDR3aa: CASSRTAISTDTQYF
CDR3nt: TGTGCCAGCAGCCGGACGGCGATTAGCACAGATACGCAGTATTTT
abundance: few
v_gene: TRBV7-2
j_gene: TRBJ2-3
d_gene: NA

CDR3aa: CASSYFGRNTEAFF
CDR3nt: TGTGCCAGCAGTTACTTCGGTAGGAACACTGAAGCTTTCTTT
abundance: NA
v_gene: TRBV6-5
j_gene: TRBJ1-1
d_gene: NA

CDR3aa: CYSGAGDTEAFF
CDR3nt: TGTTATTCTGGGGCAGGCGACACTGAAGCTTTCTTT
abundance: many
v_gene: TRBV7-9
j_gene: TRBJ1-1
d_gene: NA

CDR3aa: CSARRLQGPSTDTQYF
CDR3nt: TGCAGTGCTAGACGTCTTCAAGGGCCTAGCACAGATACGCAGTATTTT
abundance: NA
v_gene: TRBV20-1
j_gene: TRBJ2-3
d_gene: NA

CDR3aa: CASSSDSVTDTQYF
CDR3nt: TGTGCCAGCAGCTCGGACAGCGTAACAGATACGCAGTATTTT
abundance: few
v_gene: TRBV7-8
j_gene: TRBJ2-3
d_gene: NA

CDR3aa: CASSYGRVSYEQYF
CDR3nt: TGTGCCAGCAGTTACGGCAGGGTCTCCTACGAGCAGTACTTC
abundance: few
v_gene: TRBV6-5
j_gene: TRBJ2-7
d_gene: NA

CDR3aa: CASSYLGQASSYNSPLHF
CDR3nt: TGTGCCAGCAGCTACTTGGGACAGGCGAGCTCCTATAATTCACCCCTCCACTTT
abundance: few
v_gene: TRBV7-2
j_gene: TRBJ1-6
d_gene: TRBD1

CDR3aa: CASSLGPQDNEKLFF
CDR3nt: TGTGCCAGCAGCTTAGGTCCCCAGGACAATGAAAAACTGTTTTTT
abundance: many
v_gene: TRBV7-6
j_gene: TRBJ1-4
d_gene: NA

CDR3aa: CASRLGGPTETQYF
CDR3nt: TGTGCCAGCAGACTCGGGGGCCCAACCGAGACCCAGTACTTC
abundance: NA
v_gene: TRBV28
j_gene: TRBJ2-5
d_gene: NA

CDR3aa: CASSLPGGDETFF
CDR3nt: TGTGCCAGCAGCCTCCCGGGGGGCGATGAAACTTTCTTT
abundance: NA
v_gene: TRBV7-9
j_gene: TRBJ1-1
d_gene: NA

CDR3aa: CASSLVIDQPQHF
CDR3nt: TGTGCCAGCAGCTTAGTGATCGATCAGCCCCAGCATTTT
abundance: many
v_gene: TRBV7-2
j_gene: TRBJ1-5
d_gene: NA

CDR3aa: CASSAPGQGYCEQYF
CDR3nt: TGTGCCAGCAGTGCCCCGGGACAGGGATATTGCGAGCAGTACTTC
abundance: NA
v_gene: TRBV12-3/TRBV12-4
j_gene: TRBJ2-7
d_gene: TRBD1

CDR3aa: CASSGLTGRSLYEQYF
CDR3nt: TGTGCCAGCAGTGGTCTGACAGGGAGGTCTCTCTACGAGCAGTACTTC
abundance: many
v_gene: TRBV6-2/TRBV6-3
j_gene: TRBJ2-7
d_gene: NA

CDR3aa: CASSSGLAGEETQYF
CDR3nt: TGTGCCAGCAGCAGCGGACTAGCGGGGGAAGAGACCCAGTACTTC
abundance: few
v_gene: TRBV6-2/TRBV6-3
j_gene: TRBJ2-5
d_gene: TRBD2

CDR3aa: CASSGSGTDGGNTIYF
CDR3nt: TGTGCCAGCAGCGGTTCCGGGACCGATGGGGGAAACACCATATATTTT
abundance: many
v_gene: TRBV7-9
j_gene: TRBJ1-3
d_gene: NA

CDR3aa: CASSLGSGGLKETQYF
CDR3nt: TGCGCCAGCAGCTTGGGTAGCGGGGGCCTAAAAGAGACCCAGTACTTC
abundance: many
v_gene: TRBV5-1
j_gene: TRBJ2-5
d_gene: TRBD2

CDR3aa: CASSMGGGAYNEQFF
CDR3nt: TGTGCCAGCTCAATGGGAGGGGGCGCCTACAATGAGCAGTTCTTC
abundance: NA
v_gene: TRBV7-3
j_gene: TRBJ2-1
d_gene: NA

CDR3aa: CASSLELGGTGELFF
CDR3nt: TGTGCCAGCAGCTTGGAATTAGGGGGCACCGGGGAGCTGTTTTTT
abundance: few
v_gene: TRBV5-4
j_gene: TRBJ2-2
d_gene: NA

CDR3aa: CATSDSSLGGGSEPQHF
CDR3nt: TGTGCCACCAGTGATTCATCGCTCGGAGGGGGGTCGGAGCCCCAGCATTTT
abundance: many
v_gene: TRBV24-1
j_gene: TRBJ1-5
d_gene: NA

CDR3aa: CAIRTDKSGNTIYF
CDR3nt: TGTGCCATCAGGACGGACAAATCTGGAAACACCATATATTTT
abundance: NA
v_gene: TRBV10-3
j_gene: TRBJ1-3
d_gene: NA

CDR3aa: CAISDTGGDSYEQYF
CDR3nt: TGTGCCATCAGTGACACAGGGGGCGACTCCTACGAGCAGTACTTC
abundance: few
v_gene: TRBV10-3
j_gene: TRBJ2-7
d_gene: TRBD1

CDR3aa: CAFRGDSVYNTGELFF
CDR3nt: TGTGCCTTTCGGGGGGATTCCGTTTATAACACCGGGGAGCTGTTTTTT
abundance: many
v_gene: TRBV12-3/TRBV12-4
j_gene: TRBJ2-2
d_gene: TRBD2

CDR3aa: CASSRQGESVWGYTF
CDR3nt: TGTGCCAGCAGCAGACAGGGAGAATCGGTGTGGGGCTACACCTTC
abundance: NA
v_gene: TRBV6-5
j_gene: TRBJ1-2
d_gene: TRBD1

CDR3aa: CASRRATGSAKLFF
CDR3nt: TGTGCCAGCAGACGGGCGACAGGGTCTGCAAAGCTGTTTTTT
abundance: NA
v_gene: TRBV27
j_gene: TRBJ2-2
d_gene: TRBD1

CDR3aa: CASRTDSWTGELFF
CDR3nt: TGTGCCAGCAGGACGGACAGTTGGACCGGGGAGCTGTTTTTT
abundance: few
v_gene: TRBV12-3/TRBV12-4
j_gene: TRBJ2-2
d_gene: NA

CDR3aa: CASSQAGGSSTDTQYF
CDR3nt: TGTGCCAGCAGCCAAGCGGGGGGTTCTAGCACAGATACGCAGTATTTT
abundance: few
v_gene: TRBV4-2
j_gene: TRBJ2-3
d_gene: TRBD2

CDR3aa: CASSRGEQETQYF
CDR3nt: TGCGCCAGCAGTCGGGGAGAGCAAGAGACCCAGTACTTC
abundance: many
v_gene: TRBV5-1
j_gene: TRBJ2-5
d_gene: NA

CDR3aa: CASSLGRWQTDTQYF
CDR3nt: TGTGCCAGCAGCTTAGGGAGGTGGCAGACAGATACGCAGTATTTT
abundance: NA
v_gene: TRBV7-6
j_gene: TRBJ2-3
d_gene: NA

CDR3aa: CASSYVLTDNTEAFF
CDR3nt: TGTGCCAGCAGTTACGTTCTGACAGACAACACTGAAGCTTTCTTT
abundance: NA
v_gene: TRBV12-3/TRBV12-4
j_gene: TRBJ1-1
d_gene: NA

CDR3aa: CASSLEVLGYNSPLHF
CDR3nt: TGTGCCAGCAGTTTAGAGGTCCTCGGGTATAATTCACCCCTCCACTTT
abundance: few
v_gene: TRBV12-3/TRBV12-4
j_gene: TRBJ1-6
d_gene: NA

CDR3aa: CASSLGDRRNNEQFF
CDR3nt: TGTGCCAGCAGCTTAGGGGACAGGCGGAACAATGAGCAGTTCTTC
abundance: NA
v_gene: TRBV7-9
j_gene: TRBJ2-1
d_gene: TRBD1

CDR3aa: CASSQEIDRRYGYTF
CDR3nt: TGCGCCAGCAGCCAAGAGATTGACAGGAGGTATGGCTACACCTTC
abundance: few
v_gene: TRBV4-3
j_gene: TRBJ1-2
d_gene: NA

CDR3aa: CATSRDPRDRNTGELFF
CDR3nt: TGTGCCACCAGCAGAGACCCCCGGGACAGGAACACCGGGGAGCTGTTTTTT
abundance: many
v_gene: TRBV15
j_gene: TRBJ2-2
d_gene: TRBD1

CDR3aa: CSASQGGGEAFF
CDR3nt: TGCAGTGCTAGCCAGGGTGGCGGTGAAGCTTTCTTT
abundance: NA
v_gene: TRBV20-1
j_gene: TRBJ1-1
d_gene: NA